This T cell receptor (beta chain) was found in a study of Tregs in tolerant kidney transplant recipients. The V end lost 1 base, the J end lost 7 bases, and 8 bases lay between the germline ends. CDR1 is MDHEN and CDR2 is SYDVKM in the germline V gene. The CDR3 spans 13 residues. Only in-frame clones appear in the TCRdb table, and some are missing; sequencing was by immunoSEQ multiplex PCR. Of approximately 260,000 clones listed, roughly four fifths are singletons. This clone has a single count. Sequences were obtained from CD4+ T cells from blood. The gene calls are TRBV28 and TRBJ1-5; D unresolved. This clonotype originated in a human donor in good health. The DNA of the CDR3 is TGTGCCAGCAGTTTATTTGACGGCCAGCCCCAGCATTTT. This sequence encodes CASSLFDGQPQHF. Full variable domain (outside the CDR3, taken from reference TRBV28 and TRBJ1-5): DVKVTQSSRYLVKRTGEKVFLECVQDMDHENMFWYRQDPGLGLRLIYFSYDVKMKEKGDIPEGYSVSREKKERFSLILESASTNQTSMYLCASSLFDGQPQHFGDGTRLSIL.